This TCR beta chain emerged from a study of cytomegalovirus exposure and HLA in healthy donors. Study-level findings and limits: Later, an analysis found that common viral pathogens appeared to be linked with several of the most significant clusters. The study labeled 180 or so TCR beta chains cytomegalovirus-associated. Serostatus for CMV was the only available immune exposure information.

This clone was seen just once. The antigen remains undetermined. This PCR relied on a set of 60 Vbeta primers and 13 Jbeta primers. The method was immunoSEQ multiplex PCR; TCRdb's version includes in-frame clones alone and lacks a portion of them. In the table there are about 120,000 clones, about 72% of which are singletons. Trimming removed 4 bases at V and 3 bases at J, with 7 bases between. Germline CDR1 ENHRY, CDR2 SYGVKD. The CDR3 extends over 12 amino acids. This sequence joins TRBV10-3 and TRBJ2-7; no clear D gene. The origin of this receptor is a man in his forties or fifties in good health and CMV-seropositive. The sequenced sample was PBMCs. CDR3 in DNA: TGTGCCATCAGTGCCCTCTACTACGAGCAGTACTTC. It translates to CAISALYYEQYF.